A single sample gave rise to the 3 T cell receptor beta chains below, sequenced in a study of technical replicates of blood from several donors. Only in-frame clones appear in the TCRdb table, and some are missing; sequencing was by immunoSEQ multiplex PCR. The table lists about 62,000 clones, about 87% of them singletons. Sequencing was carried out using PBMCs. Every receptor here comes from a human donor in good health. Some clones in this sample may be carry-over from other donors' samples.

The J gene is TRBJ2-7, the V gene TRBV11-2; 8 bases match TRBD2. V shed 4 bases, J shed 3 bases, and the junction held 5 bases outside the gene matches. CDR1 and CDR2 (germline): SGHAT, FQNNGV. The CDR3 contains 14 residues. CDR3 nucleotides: TGTGCCAGCAGCTACGGGGGGGTCAACTACGAGCAGTACTTC. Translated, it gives CASSYGGVNYEQYF. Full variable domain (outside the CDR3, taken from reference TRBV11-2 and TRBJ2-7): EAGVAQSPRYKIIEKRQSVAFWCNPISGHATLYWYQQILGQGPKLLIQFQNNGVVDDSQLPKDRFSAERLKGVDSTLKIQPAKLEDSAVYLCASSYGGVNYEQYFGPGTRLTVT.

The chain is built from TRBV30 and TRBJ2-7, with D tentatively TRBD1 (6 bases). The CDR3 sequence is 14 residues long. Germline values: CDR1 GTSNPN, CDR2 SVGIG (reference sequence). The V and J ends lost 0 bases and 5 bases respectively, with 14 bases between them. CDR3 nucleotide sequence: TGTGCCTGGAGTGTTATGCAGGGGAGCCACGAGCAGTACTTC. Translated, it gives CAWSVMQGSHEQYF.

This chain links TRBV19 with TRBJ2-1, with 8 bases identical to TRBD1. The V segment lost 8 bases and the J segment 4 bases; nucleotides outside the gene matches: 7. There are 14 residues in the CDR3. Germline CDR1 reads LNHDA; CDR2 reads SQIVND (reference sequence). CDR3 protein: CASHGWTGYNEQFF. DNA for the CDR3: TGTGCCAGTCACGGGTGGACAGGGTACAATGAGCAGTTCTTC.